This entry features one TCR beta chain sequence. Antigen specificity is unknown. Only in-frame clones appear in the TCRdb table, and some are missing; sequencing was by immunoSEQ multiplex PCR. Of roughly 160,000 clones in the sample, almost 90% were seen once. The data are from a study of T cell responses to AZD1222 COVID-19 vaccine. Findings and limits, study-wide: Donors skewed white British and female; clonal diversity was possibly underestimated.

This receptor was taken from an adult in good health. The source material was peripheral blood, sampled on day 0 of AZD1222 vaccination.

The CDR3 DNA reads TGTGCCAGCAGCGTCGAGGGACAGGGAGGAGGGGAGCTGTTTTTT. Translating gives CASSVEGQGGGELFF. The rearrangement uses TRBV9 and TRBJ2-2, with 9 bases lining up with TRBD1. The CDR3 spans 15 residues. The germline V gene encodes CDR1 SGDLS and CDR2 YYNGEE. V was pared by 2 bases and J by 8 bases, with 7 bases of the junction left unmatched.